Shown below are 11 T cell receptor beta chains from a single sample sequenced in a study of shared clonotypes between healthy human individuals. Using immunoSEQ multiplex PCR, the repertoire was profiled, and TCRdb retains in-frame clones only, with some absent. The sample lists about 2.1 million clones; just under 95% were seen once. Naive-designated CD8 cells lacked CD45RO, were positively enriched for CCR7, and omitted terminally differentiated effector memory CD45RA+ cells. Material for sequencing was naive CD8+ T cells from PBMCs. Receptor source: a man aged 18 to 30 in good health. Some clones in this sample may be carry-over from other donors' samples.

This clone has only one observation. The V gene is TRBV14, the J gene TRBJ2-2; the D gene is possibly TRBD1 (5 bases). Germline V gene sequence: CDR1 SGHDN, CDR2 FVKESK. The CDR3 covers 17 residues. Trimming removed 1 base at V and 3 bases at J, with 15 bases between. The CDR3 reads CASSQGRSRAHTGELFF. Written as DNA, the CDR3 is TGTGCCAGCAGCCAAGGTCGGTCCAGGGCACACACCGGGGAGCTGTTTTTT.

The V and J genes are TRBV5-6 and TRBJ2-5; the D is unclear. Judging by the DNA end, TRBJ2-7 fits better; the J call may be wrong. In germline, CDR1 is SGHDT, CDR2 YYEEEE. The length of the CDR3 is 12 residues. DNA of the CDR3: TGTGCCAGCAGCTTTTCGGGTGGCGAGCAGTACTTC. Its protein product is CASSFSGGEQYF.

This rearrangement joins TRBV5-1 to TRBJ2-7; D could derive from TRBD1 or TRBD2 (5 bases each). Germline lookup yields CDR1 SGHRS and CDR2 YFSETQ. The CDR3 sequence is 17 residues long. The V and J ends lost 4 bases and 6 bases respectively, with 26 bases between them. CDR3 loop: CASSGTDGIAFWTEQYF. The CDR3 DNA sequence: TGCGCCAGCAGCGGGACGGACGGGATCGCTTTTTGGACCGAGCAGTACTTC.

The J gene is TRBJ2-5, the V gene TRBV7-9, with TRBD2 matching over 8 bases. CDR1 and CDR2 from the germline V gene are SEHNR and FQNEAQ (reference sequence). After removal of 7 bases from V and 4 bases from J, the junction contained 14 bases not matched to a gene. The CDR3 totals 16 residues. The chain's CDR3 is CASTRGRGRIRETQYF. In DNA, the CDR3 is TGTGCCAGCACCCGCGGCCGCGGGAGGATCAGAGAGACCCAGTACTTC.

On this clone: This same CDR3 is encoded by further DNA sequences in the sample. The chain uses TRBV19 and TRBJ1-1, with a tentative D call TRBD1 (6 bases). The CDR3 spans 13 residues. Germline values: CDR1 LNHDA, CDR2 SQIVND (reference sequence). V was cut by 2 bases and J by 4 bases, with 8 bases left in between. The CDR3: CASSIIGGTEAFF. The CDR3, as DNA: TGTGCCAGTAGTATAATAGGGGGCACTGAAGCTTTCTTT.

In DNA, the CDR3 is TGTGCCAGCACTCCCCGAGAAGGGGATTCTTACGAGCAGTACTTC. Its translation: CASTPREGDSYEQYF. The chain links TRBV4-2 to TRBJ2-7; tentatively, D is TRBD1 (5 bases). V was shortened by 7 bases and J by 4 bases, with 20 bases between the two germline ends. The CDR3 has 15 residues. Germline CDR1 reads LGHNA; CDR2 reads YNFKEQ.

The chain joins TRBV13 to TRBJ2-1, with D tentatively TRBD2 (5 bases). The CDR3 length is 12 residues. The germline CDR1 and CDR2 sequences are PRHDT and FYEKMQ (reference sequence). V was clipped by 5 bases and J by 10 bases, with 12 bases between them. CDR3 bases: TGTGCCAGCAGCCTGAGGGTACCGGAGCAGTTCTTC. Its translation: CASSLRVPEQFF.

The V and J genes are TRBV28 and TRBJ1-6, with D hard to call. With 1 base removed from V and 10 bases from J, the gap between germline ends came to 14 bases. This CDR3 spans 15 amino acids. Per germline, CDR1 MDHEN and CDR2 SYDVKM. CDR3 DNA sequence: TGTGCCAGCAGTTTATCGTTCCGCCCGGGGTCACCCCTCCACTTT. Its translation: CASSLSFRPGSPLHF. The full variable domain, rest sourced from reference TRBV28 and TRBJ1-6, is DVKVTQSSRYLVKRTGEKVFLECVQDMDHENMFWYRQDPGLGLRLIYFSYDVKMKEKGDIPEGYSVSREKKERFSLILESASTNQTSMYLCASSLSFRPGSPLHFGNGTRLTVT.

The chain joins TRBV4-1 to TRBJ2-1; TRBD2 agrees at 13 bases. Trimming removed 3 bases from V and 5 bases from J; junction bases left unmatched: 4. From germline, CDR1 is MGHRA and CDR2 YSYEKL. CDR3 length equals 16 residues. The CDR3 region has the DNA TGCGCCAGCAGCCATCCCGGGACTAGCGGGAACAATGAGCAGTTCTTC. This gives the protein CASSHPGTSGNNEQFF.

The DNA of the CDR3 is TGTGCCAGCACCACGAGGGCAGGGGGTCTCCACGAGCAGTACTTC. It is translated as CASTTRAGGLHEQYF. V and J are TRBV11-3 and TRBJ2-7, with TRBD1 matching over 7 bases. CDR1 is SGHNT and CDR2 is YENEEA in the germline V gene. J gave up 5 bases and V 7 bases, and 14 bases lay outside the gene matches. The CDR3 contains 15 residues. Using reference TRBV11-3 and TRBJ2-7 for the parts outside the CDR3, the full variable domain is EAGVVQSPRYKIIEKKQPVAFWCNPISGHNTLYWYLQNLGQGPELLIRYENEEAVDDSQLPKDRFSAERLKGVDSTLKIQPAELGDSAVYLCASTTRAGGLHEQYFGPGTRLTVT.

This clone was detected only a few times. The chain couples TRBV9 to TRBJ1-2; 7 positions agree with TRBD1. V lost 4 bases, J lost 1 base, and 7 bases stayed unmatched. The germline gives CDR1 SGDLS, CDR2 YYNGEE. The length of the CDR3 is 15 residues. This chain's CDR3 is CASSPNRGSNYGYTF. CDR3 DNA: TGTGCCAGCAGCCCCAACAGGGGAAGTAACTATGGCTACACCTTC.